Shown below are 32 T cell receptor beta chains from a single sample sequenced in a study of metastatic and nonmetastatic thyroid tumors. Each patient went into thyroid surgery without having received any treatment. TCRdb re-called the PCR reads through MiXCR. The table lists approximately 8,200 clones, 25% to 30% of them singletons. The sample consisted of adjacent normal tissue. The receptors shown here come from a female donor with papillary thyroid cancer or a benign thyroid nodule (not recorded which). Some clones in this sample may be carry-over from other donors' samples.

This clone was picked up many times. The chain carries TRBV5-1 and TRBJ2-1; D gene unclear. Germline loops: CDR1 SGHRS, CDR2 YFSETQ. The CDR3 extends over 16 amino acids. V was clipped by 0 bases and J by 0 bases, with 10 bases between them. CDR3: CASSLGMAGSYNEQFF. The CDR3 DNA reads TGCGCCAGCAGCTTGGGGATGGCCGGCTCCTACAATGAGCAGTTCTTC.

Notes on this clone: The final CDR3 position lacks the conserved phenylalanine or tryptophan, pointing to a likely read error. The DNA is left out, because the CDR3 cannot be placed on it with certainty; the CDR3 is given as TCRdb lists it. The CDR3 spells CASSDVQGKSYNEEVI. This chain connects TRBV6-4 to TRBJ2-1; TRBD1, as called in the table, went unchecked against the DNA. Germline lookup yields CDR1 MRHNA and CDR2 SNTAGT. Inclusive of both ends, the CDR3 amounts to 16 amino acids.

The chain employs TRBV7-9 and TRBJ2-7; possible D gene TRBD2, 5 bases. This CDR3 spans 12 amino acids. Trimming cost V 5 bases and J 4 bases, with 9 bases left between them. The germline V gene encodes CDR1 SEHNR and CDR2 FQNEAQ (reference sequence). Here the CDR3 DNA reads TGTGCCAGCAGCGGACTCGCATACGAGCAGTACTTC. Its translation is CASSGLAYEQYF.

To note about this clone: One end of the junction does not line up with germline, which may come from a read error. The V call is TRBV30, the J call TRBJ1-1; D is perhaps TRBD1 (5 bases). This CDR3 has 12 amino acids. The germline CDR1 and CDR2 sequences are GTSNPN and SVGIG (reference sequence). The CDR3 sequence: CAWSARGDEAFF. The CDR3 DNA sequence: TGTGCCTGGAGTGCAAGAGGGGATGAAGCATTCTTT.

This clone has a single count. One end of the junction fails to match germline, which may point to a read error. This chain uses TRBV5-1 with TRBJ2-3; D gene ambiguous. CDR1 is SGHRS, CDR2 YFSETQ, per germline. This CDR3 region has 14 residues. CDR3 sequence: CASSVSVYTDPQYF. CDR3 coding DNA: TGCGCCAGCAGCGTGAGCGTCTACACAGATCCGCAGTATTTT.

This clone is medium-sized in the sample. The chain has TRBV15 and TRBJ1-2, with unresolved D. The ends were cut back, 2 bases at V and 1 base at J, with 11 bases in the middle. Looked up from germline, CDR1 is LNHNV and CDR2 is YYDKDF (reference sequence). This CDR3 spans 15 amino acids. The CDR3 DNA is TGTGCCACCAGCAGACCTACCCAGGTTAACTATGGCTACACCTTC. It translates to CATSRPTQVNYGYTF.

Many counts were recorded for this clone. The chain uses TRBV4-2 and TRBJ2-2; 7 bases match TRBD2. The CDR3 is 15 residues long. Germline V gene lookup returns CDR1 LGHNA and CDR2 YNFKEQ. With V trimmed by 4 bases and J by 4 bases, 6 bases remained unmatched. The CDR3 sequence is CASSLGGSGTGELFF. The CDR3 DNA reads as TGTGCCAGCAGCCTAGGCGGGAGCGGCACCGGGGAGCTGTTTTTT.

This clone was seen a handful of times. The V gene is TRBV27, the J gene TRBJ2-1; D is ambiguous. The V gene lost 8 bases and the J gene lost 14 bases, with 22 bases spanning the gap. Germline loops: CDR1 MNHEY, CDR2 SMNVEV (reference sequence). The CDR3 consists of 13 residues. In nucleotides, the CDR3 is TGTGCCAGCGGTCCCGGGTCGAGGCTCGAGAAGTTCTTC. Residues: CASGPGSRLEKFF.

The sample holds many counts of this clone. The rearrangement uses TRBV20-1 and TRBJ1-5; D may be TRBD1 (5 bases). Germline CDR1 DFQATT, CDR2 SNEGSKA (reference sequence). The CDR3 consists of 13 residues. Trimming took off 5 bases at V and 3 bases at J, with 11 bases between the two ends. The CDR3 spells CSAHGGFNQPQHF. DNA for the CDR3: TGCAGTGCTCACGGGGGGTTCAATCAGCCCCAGCATTTT.

This clone is termed medium-sized. J is TRBJ2-1 and V is TRBV2; D possibly corresponds to TRBD2 (6 bases). This CDR3 contains 14 residues. Germline V CDR1 and CDR2: SNHLY, FYNNEI. The ends were cut back, 6 bases at V and 4 bases at J, with 13 bases in the middle. For the CDR3, the DNA is TGTGCCAGCAGCTCCCGGGACTCGTACAATGAGCAGTTCTTC. Its translation is CASSSRDSYNEQFF. Variable domain in full (rest from reference TRBV2 and TRBJ2-1): EPEVTQTPSHQVTQMGQEVILRCVPISNHLYFYWYRQILGQKVEFLVSFYNNEISEKSEIFDDQFSVERPDGSNFTLKIRSTKLEDSAMYFCASSSRDSYNEQFFGPGTRLTVL.

The chain couples TRBV2 to TRBJ2-1; D gene unclear. The CDR3 runs 14 residues. Per germline, CDR1 SNHLY and CDR2 FYNNEI. V was cut by 7 bases and J by 7 bases, with 17 bases left in between. CDR3 protein: CASNVHFLKNEQFF. CDR3 DNA sequence: TGTGCCAGCAACGTCCATTTTCTAAAGAATGAGCAGTTCTTC. The entire variable domain, with the rest obtained from reference TRBV2 and TRBJ2-1, is as follows: EPEVTQTPSHQVTQMGQEVILRCVPISNHLYFYWYRQILGQKVEFLVSFYNNEISEKSEIFDDQFSVERPDGSNFTLKIRSTKLEDSAMYFCASNVHFLKNEQFFGPGTRLTVL.

This clone was counted between two and nine times. The V call is TRBV6-1, the J call TRBJ1-2; 7 nucleotides align to TRBD1. This CDR3 comprises 14 residues. Germline loops: CDR1 MNHNS, CDR2 SASEGT. The ends lost 4 bases at V and 6 bases at J; junction bases unmatched: 8. In nucleotides, the CDR3 is TGTGCCAGCAGTGGGCTTGGGACAGATGATGGCTACACCTTC. Protein: CASSGLGTDDGYTF.

This clone was observed at least ten times. The chain recombines TRBV7-8 with TRBJ1-4; a weak D match, TRBD1 (5 bases). This CDR3 has 15 residues. Trimming shortened V by 3 bases and J by 2 bases, and 10 bases separated the two germline ends. Germline CDR1 and CDR2: SGHVS and FQNEAQ. The CDR3 DNA is TGTGCCAGCAGCTTCTGGGGGAGGACTAATGAAAAACTGTTTTTT. Amino acid sequence: CASSFWGRTNEKLFF. The entire variable domain, with the rest obtained from reference TRBV7-8 and TRBJ1-4, is as follows: GAGVSQSPRYKVAKRGQDVALRCDPISGHVSLFWYQQALGQGPEFLTYFQNEAQLDKSGLPSDRFFAERPEGSVSTLKIQRTQQEDSAVYLCASSFWGRTNEKLFFGSGTQLSVL.

The chain is built from TRBV7-3 and TRBJ2-1; 10 bases map to TRBD2. This CDR3 region has 15 residues. Germline V lookup: CDR1 SGHTA, CDR2 FQGTGA. V lost 6 bases, J lost 7 bases, and 9 bases stayed unmatched. This CDR3 is CASRETGLALNEQFF. For the CDR3, the DNA is TGTGCCAGCAGGGAAACGGGACTAGCGCTAAATGAGCAGTTCTTC.

This clone was recorded at least ten times. DNA of the CDR3: TGCGCCAGCAGCCAAGATAGCGGGAGATCCTACAATGAGCAGTTCTTC. Translation: CASSQDSGRSYNEQFF. This chain uses TRBV4-1 with TRBJ2-1, with 9 bases that match TRBD2. There are 16 residues in the CDR3. Germline V lookup: CDR1 MGHRA, CDR2 YSYEKL. J lost 1 base, V lost 0 bases, and 1 base had no gene match.

This sequence joins TRBV11-1 and TRBJ2-3; possible D gene TRBD2, 6 bases. Germline CDR1 SGHAT, CDR2 FQDESV (reference sequence). V lost 7 bases, J lost 1 base, and 18 bases lay in between. This CDR3 has 16 amino acids. The CDR3 loop reads CASIHPLGLGTDTQYF. The DNA for the CDR3 is TGTGCCAGCATCCACCCCCTGGGACTGGGCACAGATACGCAGTATTTT.

This clone has only a few counts. One junction end disagrees with the germline gene, perhaps due to a read error. The gene calls are TRBV6-4 and TRBJ2-1; no firm D call. The CDR3 totals 14 residues. Germline values: CDR1 MRHNA, CDR2 SNTAGT. The CDR3 reads CASSYSPYYNEQFF. The DNA of the CDR3 is TGTGCCAGCAGTTACTCCCCCTACTACAATGAGCAGTTCTTC.

V gene TRBV29-1 combines with J gene TRBJ2-1, with TRBD2 matching over 7 bases. V lost 5 bases, J lost 5 bases, and 9 bases stayed unmatched. This CDR3 has 14 residues. Per the germline V gene, CDR1 is SQVTM and CDR2 is ANQGSEA. CDR3 DNA sequence: TGCAGCGTTCCTGTACTAGCGTCCCACAATGAGCAGTTCTTC. Encoded protein: CSVPVLASHNEQFF.

This clone was counted many times. V usage is TRBV5-6 and J usage is TRBJ1-2, with a possible D match to TRBD1 (5 bases). V shed 1 base and J shed 4 bases, with 11 bases lying between them. This CDR3 has 14 residues. Germline values: CDR1 SGHDT, CDR2 YYEEEE. DNA for the CDR3: TGTGCCAGCAGCTTGTGGGGGGTCACCTATGGCTACACCTTC. It encodes CASSLWGVTYGYTF.

The chain recombines TRBV28 with TRBJ1-3, with D possibly TRBD1 on 5 matching bases. With 6 bases removed from V and 6 bases from J, the gap between germline ends came to 18 bases. The CDR3 loop spans 15 amino acids. Germline CDR1 and CDR2: MDHEN and SYDVKM. The CDR3 sequence: CASSDPGAYVNTIYF. The CDR3 nucleotides are TGTGCCAGCAGCGACCCCGGGGCTTACGTAAACACCATATATTTT.

A remark on this clone: This CDR3 is missing its conserved last phenylalanine or tryptophan, likely due to a read error. No DNA is shown, since the ends of the CDR3 on it are uncertain; the CDR3 is the one TCRdb lists. This rearrangement joins TRBV6-1 to TRBJ1-2; the D call of TRBD1 is as the table states it, not checked on the DNA. The CDR3 is 13 amino acids long, termini counted. The germline CDR1 and CDR2 sequences are MNHNS and SASEGT. The CDR3 loop reads CASTFTGGYGHTS.

This clone ranks as medium-sized. The chain joins TRBV6-1 to TRBJ1-3; no reliable D call. The CDR3 contains 10 residues. Germline V gene lookup returns CDR1 MNHNS and CDR2 SASEGT. The CDR3 sequence: CEVSGNTIYF. DNA for the CDR3: TGTGAAGTATCTGGAAACACCATATATTTT.

By sample share, this clone is medium-sized. The chain is built from TRBV12-3 or TRBV12-4 and TRBJ2-1; 8 bases line up with TRBD1. The CDR3 covers 14 residues. The trim removed 3 bases at V and 4 bases at J, leaving 2 bases unmatched. The CDR3 region is CASSFTGGYNEQFF. In DNA, the CDR3 is TGTGCCAGCAGTTTCACAGGGGGATACAATGAGCAGTTCTTC.

This clone was recorded many times. The chain uses TRBV14 and TRBJ2-7; 7 bases are a match to TRBD2. The CDR3 spans 13 residues. Trimming at V came to 0 bases and at J to 9 bases, leaving 5 bases not matched to a gene. In germline, CDR1 is SGHDN, CDR2 FVKESK. DNA for the CDR3: TGTGCCAGCAGCCAAGAGCGAGCGGGACGGCAGTACGTC. Translated, it gives CASSQERAGRQYV.

This clone is labeled as medium-sized. The chain links TRBV28 to TRBJ2-1; 7 bases agree with TRBD1. Germline V gene lookup returns CDR1 MDHEN and CDR2 SYDVKM. There are 16 residues in the CDR3. With 0 bases clipped from V and 5 bases from J, the junction kept 7 bases outside the gene matches. CDR3 nucleotides: TGTGCCAGCAGTTTATGGCGACAGGGAACTAACAATGAGCAGTTCTTC. This sequence encodes CASSLWRQGTNNEQFF.

This clone is termed medium-sized. The chain has TRBV28 and TRBJ2-7; D is ambiguous. This CDR3 has 11 amino acids. Germline-derived CDR1 and CDR2 are MDHEN and SYDVKM. Between the trimmed V and J ends, which lost 4 bases and 4 bases, there was a span of 5 bases. The CDR3 loop is CASSSRYEQYF. DNA of the CDR3: TGTGCCAGCAGTTCGAGATACGAGCAGTACTTC.

A few counts support this clone. This chain's CDR3 is CASSRAGDTEAFF. The CDR3 DNA reads as TGTGCCAGCAGTAGGGCCGGGGACACTGAAGCTTTCTTT. The V and J genes are TRBV6-1 and TRBJ1-1; unclear D gene. From germline, CDR1 is MNHNS and CDR2 SASEGT. The CDR3 runs 13 residues. Trimming took off 5 bases at V and 3 bases at J, with 10 bases between the two ends.

The V gene is TRBV6-1, the J gene TRBJ2-7, with 11 bases that match TRBD2. Germline V gene sequence: CDR1 MNHNS, CDR2 SASEGT. The CDR3 runs to 18 residues. With V trimmed by 2 bases and J by 8 bases, 17 bases remained unmatched. In nucleotides, the CDR3 is TGTGCCAGCAGTGAACAGGGTTTTGGGGGACTAGCGGTGGTTCAGCAGTACGTC. This codes for CASSEQGFGGLAVVQQYV.

This clone came up many times. Additional DNA sequences in this sample encode the identical CDR3. The chain couples TRBV10-3 to TRBJ1-4; D possibly corresponds to TRBD1 (6 bases). Germline CDR1 reads ENHRY; CDR2 reads SYGVKD. The V gene lost 6 bases and the J gene lost 7 bases, with 12 bases spanning the gap. The CDR3 has 13 residues. As DNA, the CDR3 is TGTGCCATCAGCTCCACCAGGGGTGAAAAACTGTTTTTT. It yields the protein CAISSTRGEKLFF.

This clone is classed as medium-sized. V is TRBV12-3 or TRBV12-4 and J is TRBJ2-1; 13 bases match TRBD2. There are 17 residues in the CDR3. V shed 5 bases and J 6 bases; nucleotides not matched to a gene: 10. The CDR3 spells CASSTYRTSGSSNEQFF. CDR3 DNA sequence: TGTGCCAGCAGTACATACCGGACTAGCGGGAGCTCCAATGAGCAGTTCTTC.

Here the CDR3 reads CSSKTGGSSPLHF. CDR3 in DNA: TGCAGTTCTAAGACAGGGGGATCTTCACCCCTCCACTTT. This chain connects TRBV20-1 to TRBJ1-6, with 9 bases identical to TRBD1. The J segment lost 9 bases and the V segment lost 8 bases, leaving 8 bases of the junction unmatched. The CDR3 is made up of 13 amino acids. Germline lookup yields CDR1 DFQATT and CDR2 SNEGSKA (reference sequence).

The V call is TRBV3-1, the J call TRBJ1-1; D remains unclear. CDR3 length: 13 residues. Germline lookup yields CDR1 LGHDT and CDR2 YNNKEL (reference sequence). V dropped 0 bases and J dropped 1 base, with 3 bases sitting between them. This chain's CDR3 is CASSQDGNTEAFF. The CDR3 DNA follows: TGTGCCAGCAGCCAAGACGGGAACACTGAAGCTTTCTTT. The full variable domain, completed using reference TRBV3-1 and TRBJ1-1, is DTAVSQTPKYLVTQMGNDKSIKCEQNLGHDTMYWYKQDSKKFLKIMFSYNNKELIINETVPNRFSPKSPDKAHLNLHINSLELGDSAVYFCASSQDGNTEAFFGQGTRLTVV.